This record concerns one T cell receptor (beta chain) sequence. Its antigen is unknown. Per the germline V gene, CDR1 is SGHNT and CDR2 is YYREEE (reference sequence). Trimming cost V 1 base and J 1 base; bases outside gene matches: 7. The CDR3 consists of 17 residues. Primers for the PCR totalled 60 Vbeta and 13 Jbeta. Assay used: immunoSEQ multiplex PCR; TCRdb lists only in-frame clones, some missing. Seen here are 150,000 or so clones, 75% to 85% observed once, and the top ten hold 5.6%. The sample is drawn from a study of cytomegalovirus exposure and HLA in healthy donors. As for the study in general: Some 87 million unique TCRs from HLA-typed donors were held in an early release of data.

General study points: It was reported that TCR beta sequences correctly inferred the HLA-A and HLA-B alleles for most subjects. The authors later linked a missense DCLRE1C variant to TCR beta V- and J-gene trimming.

Input material: PBMCs. This clonotype was obtained from a woman between 40 and 50 years old in good health and CMV-seropositive. The rearrangement joins TRBV5-4 to TRBJ2-1; TRBD2 matches 8 bases. The CDR3 coding sequence is TGTGCCAGCAGCTTGAGGTTACTAGCGGAATCCTACAATGAGCAGTTCTTC. This gives the protein CASSLRLLAESYNEQFF.